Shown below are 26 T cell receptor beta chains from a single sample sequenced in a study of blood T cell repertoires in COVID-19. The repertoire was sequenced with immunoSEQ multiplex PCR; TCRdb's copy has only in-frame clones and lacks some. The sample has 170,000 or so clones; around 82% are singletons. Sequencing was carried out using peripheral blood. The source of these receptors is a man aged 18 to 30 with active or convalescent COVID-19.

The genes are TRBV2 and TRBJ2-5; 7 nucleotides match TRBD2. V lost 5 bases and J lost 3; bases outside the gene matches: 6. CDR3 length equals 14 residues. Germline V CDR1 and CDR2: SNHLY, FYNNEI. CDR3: CASSTSDRKETQYF. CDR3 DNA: TGTGCCAGCAGTACTAGCGACCGAAAAGAGACCCAGTACTTC.

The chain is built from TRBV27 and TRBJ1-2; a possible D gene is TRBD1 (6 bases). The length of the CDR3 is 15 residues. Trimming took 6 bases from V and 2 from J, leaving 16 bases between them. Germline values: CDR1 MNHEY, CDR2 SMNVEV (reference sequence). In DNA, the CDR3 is TGTGCCAGCAGCCCGACCATAACAGGGAACTATGGCTACACCTTC. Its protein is CASSPTITGNYGYTF.

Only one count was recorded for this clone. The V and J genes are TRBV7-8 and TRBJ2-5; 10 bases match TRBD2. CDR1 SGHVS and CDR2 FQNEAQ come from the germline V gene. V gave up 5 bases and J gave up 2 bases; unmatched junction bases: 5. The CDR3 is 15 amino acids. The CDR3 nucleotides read TGTGCCAGCAGCCGTAGCGGGGGGAGTCAAGAGACCCAGTACTTC. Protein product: CASSRSGGSQETQYF.

The CDR3 DNA is TGTGCCAGCACAGAAATGCACTACGAGCAGTACTTC. It translates to CASTEMHYEQYF. The chain links TRBV6-5 to TRBJ2-7; D gene unclear. Trimming removed 7 bases at V and 3 bases at J, with 10 bases between. This CDR3 is 12 amino acids long. Germline CDR1 is MNHEY and CDR2 is SVGAGI.

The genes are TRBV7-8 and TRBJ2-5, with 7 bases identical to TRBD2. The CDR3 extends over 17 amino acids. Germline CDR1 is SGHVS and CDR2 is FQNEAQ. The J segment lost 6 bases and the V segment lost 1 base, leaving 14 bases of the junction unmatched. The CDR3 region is CASSLEGELGGGKTQYF. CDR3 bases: TGTGCCAGCAGCTTAGAAGGAGAATTAGGCGGGGGAAAGACCCAGTACTTC.

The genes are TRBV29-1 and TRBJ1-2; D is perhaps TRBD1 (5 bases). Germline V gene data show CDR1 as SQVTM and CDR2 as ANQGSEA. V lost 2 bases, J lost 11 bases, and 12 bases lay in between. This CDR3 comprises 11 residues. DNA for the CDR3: TGCAGCGTTGAAAAGGGGATCGGTTACACCTTC. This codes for CSVEKGIGYTF.

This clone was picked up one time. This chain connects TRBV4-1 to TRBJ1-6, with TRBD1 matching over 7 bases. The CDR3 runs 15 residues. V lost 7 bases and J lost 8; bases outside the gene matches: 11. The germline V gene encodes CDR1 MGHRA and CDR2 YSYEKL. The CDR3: CASTPAGTADSPLHF. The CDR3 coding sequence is TGCGCCAGCACACCGGCGGGGACAGCGGATTCACCCCTCCACTTT.

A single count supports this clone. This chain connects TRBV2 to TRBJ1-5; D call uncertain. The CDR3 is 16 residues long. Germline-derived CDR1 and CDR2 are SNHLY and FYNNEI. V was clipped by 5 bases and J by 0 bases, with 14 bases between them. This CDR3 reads CASSRDHSYSNQPQHF. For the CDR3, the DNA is TGTGCCAGCAGTCGTGACCACAGCTATAGCAATCAGCCCCAGCATTTT. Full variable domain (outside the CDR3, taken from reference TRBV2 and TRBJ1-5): EPEVTQTPSHQVTQMGQEVILRCVPISNHLYFYWYRQILGQKVEFLVSFYNNEISEKSEIFDDQFSVERPDGSNFTLKIRSTKLEDSAMYFCASSRDHSYSNQPQHFGDGTRLSIL.

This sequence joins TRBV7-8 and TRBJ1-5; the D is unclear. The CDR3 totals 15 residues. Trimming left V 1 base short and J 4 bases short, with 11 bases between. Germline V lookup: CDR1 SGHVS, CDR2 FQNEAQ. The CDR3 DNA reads TGTGCCAGCAGCTTAGATGTGACAATAAATCAGCCCCAGCATTTT. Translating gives CASSLDVTINQPQHF.

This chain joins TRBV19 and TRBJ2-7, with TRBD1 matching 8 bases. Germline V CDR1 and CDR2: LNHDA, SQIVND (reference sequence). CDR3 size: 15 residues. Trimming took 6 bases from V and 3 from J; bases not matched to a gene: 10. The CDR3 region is CASRTEDRDLYEQYF. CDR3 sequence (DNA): TGTGCCAGTAGAACCGAGGACAGGGACCTCTACGAGCAGTACTTC.

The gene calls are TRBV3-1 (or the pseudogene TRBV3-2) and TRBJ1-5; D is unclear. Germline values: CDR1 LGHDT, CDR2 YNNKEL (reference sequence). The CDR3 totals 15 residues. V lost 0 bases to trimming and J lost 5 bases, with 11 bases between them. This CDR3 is CASSQDSTPDQPQHF. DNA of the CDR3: TGTGCCAGCAGCCAAGATTCCACACCTGATCAGCCCCAGCATTTT.

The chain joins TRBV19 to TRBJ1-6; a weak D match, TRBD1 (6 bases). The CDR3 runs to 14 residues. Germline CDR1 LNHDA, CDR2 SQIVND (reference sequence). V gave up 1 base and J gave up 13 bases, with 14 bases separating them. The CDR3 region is CASSIGTGRVPLHF. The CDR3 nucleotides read TGTGCCAGTAGTATAGGAACAGGGAGGGTTCCCCTCCACTTT.

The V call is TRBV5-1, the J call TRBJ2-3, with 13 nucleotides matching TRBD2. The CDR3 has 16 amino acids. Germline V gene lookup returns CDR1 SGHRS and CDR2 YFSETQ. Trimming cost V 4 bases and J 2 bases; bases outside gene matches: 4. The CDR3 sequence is CASSPGLAGTTDTQYF. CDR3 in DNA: TGCGCCAGCAGCCCGGGACTAGCGGGAACCACAGATACGCAGTATTTT.

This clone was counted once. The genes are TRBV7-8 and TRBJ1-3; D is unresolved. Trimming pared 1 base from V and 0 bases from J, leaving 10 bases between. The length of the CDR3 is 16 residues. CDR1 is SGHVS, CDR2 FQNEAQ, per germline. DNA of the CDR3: TGTGCCAGCAGCTTAGGGCTGGAGACCTCTGGAAACACCATATATTTT. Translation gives CASSLGLETSGNTIYF.

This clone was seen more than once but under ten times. The DNA of the CDR3 is TGCGCCACCCGGCAGGGGGCCGACACTGAAGCTTTCTTT. Protein sequence: CATRQGADTEAFF. This sequence joins TRBV5-1 and TRBJ1-1; 8 nucleotides align to TRBD1. CDR1 is SGHRS, CDR2 YFSETQ, per germline. The J segment lost 3 bases and the V segment lost 9 bases, leaving 7 bases of the junction unmatched. CDR3 length equals 13 residues.

CDR3 DNA sequence: TGCGCCAGCAGTGAAGGCAGGATCACCGGGGAGCTGTTTTTT. Encoded protein: CASSEGRITGELFF. V is TRBV10-1 and J is TRBJ2-2; D ambiguous. The V end lost 3 bases, the J end lost 4 bases, and 9 bases lay between the germline ends. The CDR3 consists of 14 residues. In germline, CDR1 is WNHNN, CDR2 SYGVQD (reference sequence).

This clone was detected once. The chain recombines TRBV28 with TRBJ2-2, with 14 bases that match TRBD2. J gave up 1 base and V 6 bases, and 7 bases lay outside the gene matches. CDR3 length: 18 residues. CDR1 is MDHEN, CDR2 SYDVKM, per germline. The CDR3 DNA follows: TGTGCCAGCAGCTCGACTAGCGGGAGGGCCCGGAACACCGGGGAGCTGTTTTTT. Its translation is CASSSTSGRARNTGELFF.

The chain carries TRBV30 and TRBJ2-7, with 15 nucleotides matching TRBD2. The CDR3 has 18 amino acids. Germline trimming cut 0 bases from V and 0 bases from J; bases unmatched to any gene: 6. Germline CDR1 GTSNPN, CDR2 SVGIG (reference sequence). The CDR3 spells CAWSVGTSGRTLSYEQYF. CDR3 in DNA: TGTGCCTGGAGTGTAGGGACTAGCGGGAGGACCCTCTCCTACGAGCAGTACTTC. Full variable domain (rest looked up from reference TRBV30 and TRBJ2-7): SQTIHQWPATLVQPVGSPLSLECTVEGTSNPNLYWYRQAAGRGLQLLFYSVGIGQISSEVPQNLSASRPQDRQFILSSKKLLLSDSGFYLCAWSVGTSGRTLSYEQYFGPGTRLTVT.

The CDR3 DNA sequence: TGCGCCAGCAGCAAGTCTTCCCCAGGGGTGGGCACTGAAGCTTTCTTT. The encoded protein is CASSKSSPGVGTEAFF. The rearrangement joins TRBV5-1 to TRBJ1-1; tentatively, D is TRBD1 (6 bases). The CDR3 covers 16 residues. Trimming shortened V by 4 bases and J by 4 bases, and 20 bases separated the two germline ends. CDR1 and CDR2 from the germline V gene are SGHRS and YFSETQ.

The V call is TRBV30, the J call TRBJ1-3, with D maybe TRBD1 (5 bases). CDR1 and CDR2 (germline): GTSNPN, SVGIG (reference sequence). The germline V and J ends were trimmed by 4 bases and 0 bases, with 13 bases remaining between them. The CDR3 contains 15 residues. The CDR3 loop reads CAWTLGDSSGNTIYF. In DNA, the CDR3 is TGTGCCTGGACCCTCGGCGACAGCTCTGGAAACACCATATATTTT.

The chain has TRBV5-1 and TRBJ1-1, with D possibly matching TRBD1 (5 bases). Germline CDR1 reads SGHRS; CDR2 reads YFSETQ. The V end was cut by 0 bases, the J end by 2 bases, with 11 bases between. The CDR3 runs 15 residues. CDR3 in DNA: TGCGCCAGCAGCTTGGAGGTTGGGGCCAACACTGAAGCTTTCTTT. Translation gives CASSLEVGANTEAFF.

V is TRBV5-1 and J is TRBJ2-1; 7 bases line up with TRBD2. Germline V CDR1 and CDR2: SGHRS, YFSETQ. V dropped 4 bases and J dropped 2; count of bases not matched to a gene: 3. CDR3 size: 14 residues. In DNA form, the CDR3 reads TGCGCCAGCAGCGCTAGCGGAACCTACAATGAGCAGTTCTTC. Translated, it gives CASSASGTYNEQFF. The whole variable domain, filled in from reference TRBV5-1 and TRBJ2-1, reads KAGVTQTPRYLIKTRGQQVTLSCSPISGHRSVSWYQQTPGQGLQFLFEYFSETQRNKGNFPGRFSGRQFSNSRSEMNVSTLELGDSALYLCASSASGTYNEQFFGPGTRLTVL.

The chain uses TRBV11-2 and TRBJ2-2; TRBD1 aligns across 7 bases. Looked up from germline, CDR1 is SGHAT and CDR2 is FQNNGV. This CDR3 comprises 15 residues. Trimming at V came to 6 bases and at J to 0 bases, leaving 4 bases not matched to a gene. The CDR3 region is CASRLGTANTGELFF. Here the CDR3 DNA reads TGTGCCAGCAGGCTGGGGACAGCGAACACCGGGGAGCTGTTTTTT.

CDR3 DNA: TGTGCCAGCAGTTACCTCGGACAGGGAGACACTGAAGCTTTCTTT. This translates into CASSYLGQGDTEAFF. V is TRBV6-5 and J is TRBJ1-1; TRBD1 matches 8 bases. The CDR3 loop spans 15 amino acids. The germline CDR1 and CDR2 sequences are MNHEY and SVGAGI. V lost 2 bases and J lost 3; bases outside the gene matches: 5.

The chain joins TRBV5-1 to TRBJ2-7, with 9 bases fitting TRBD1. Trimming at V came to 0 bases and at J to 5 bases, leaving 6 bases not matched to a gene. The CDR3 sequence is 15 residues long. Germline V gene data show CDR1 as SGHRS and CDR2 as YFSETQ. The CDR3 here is CASSLGNRGHDEQYF. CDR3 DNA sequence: TGCGCCAGCAGCTTGGGCAACAGGGGGCACGACGAGCAGTACTTC.

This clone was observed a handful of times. CDR3 sequence (DNA): TGTGCCAGCAGCTTAGTCTCCCCGAACACTGAAGCTTTCTTT. It is translated as CASSLVSPNTEAFF. The V and J genes are TRBV11-2 and TRBJ1-1; no definite D call. The germline V gene encodes CDR1 SGHAT and CDR2 FQNNGV. V dropped 1 base and J dropped 1 base, with 7 bases sitting between them. The CDR3 runs 14 residues.